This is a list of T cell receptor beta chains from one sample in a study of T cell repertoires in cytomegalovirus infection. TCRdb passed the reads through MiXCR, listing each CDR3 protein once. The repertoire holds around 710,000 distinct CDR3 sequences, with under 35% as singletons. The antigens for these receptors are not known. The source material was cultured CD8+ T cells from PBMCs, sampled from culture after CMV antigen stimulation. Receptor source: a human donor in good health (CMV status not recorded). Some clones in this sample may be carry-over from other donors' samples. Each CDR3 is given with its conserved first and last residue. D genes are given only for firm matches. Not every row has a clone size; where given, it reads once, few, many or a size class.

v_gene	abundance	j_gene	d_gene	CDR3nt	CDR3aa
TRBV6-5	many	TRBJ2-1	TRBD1	TGTGCCAGCAGTTACAGACAGGGGCAGTTTCTGAACAATGAGCAGTTCTTC	CASSYRQGQFLNNEQFF
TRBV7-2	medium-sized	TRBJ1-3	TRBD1	TGTGCCAGCAGCCCGGGGGTGACAGGGCGGGGAAACACCATATATTTT	CASSPGVTGRGNTIYF
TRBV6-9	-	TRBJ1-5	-	TGTGCCAGCAGTTACGGAGTCCTGGTCAATCAGCCCCAGCATTTT	CASSYGVLVNQPQHF
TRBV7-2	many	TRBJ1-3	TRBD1	TGTGCCAGCAGCCCCGGACAGGCATTAGCACGCGGGGGAAACACCATATATTTT	CASSPGQALARGGNTIYF
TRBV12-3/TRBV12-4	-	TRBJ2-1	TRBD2	TGTGCCAGCATTGACGGACTAGCGGGGAACAATGAGCAGTTCTTC	CASIDGLAGNNEQFF
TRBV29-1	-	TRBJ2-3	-	TGCAGCGTTGGGGGAGGAGACACCACAGATACGCAGTATTTT	CSVGGGDTTDTQYF
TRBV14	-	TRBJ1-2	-	TGTGCCAGCAGCCCCCGGCAGGGGCCCTATGGCTACACCTTC	CASSPRQGPYGYTF
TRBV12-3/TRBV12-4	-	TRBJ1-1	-	TGTGCCAGCAGTTTTAGTCAAGTTGGGGAGACTGAAGCTTTCTTT	CASSFSQVGETEAFF
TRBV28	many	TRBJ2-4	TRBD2	TGTGCCAGCAGCCCCTATCCTGCCAAAACGGGACTAGCAAGGAGGAACATTCAGTACTTC	CASSPYPAKTGLARRNIQYF
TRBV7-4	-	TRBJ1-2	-	TGTGCCAGCAGCTTAGCGTTTAGGCGCTATGGCTACACCTTC	CASSLAFRRYGYTF
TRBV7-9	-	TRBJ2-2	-	TGTGCCAGCAGCTCTCCGGGACTCGAAGTCACACACGGGGAGCTGTTTTTT	CASSSPGLEVTHGELFF
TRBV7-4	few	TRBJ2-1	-	TGTGCCAGCAGCCCCCTAGAGGACCGCAATGAGCAGTTCTTC	CASSPLEDRNEQFF